This paragraph reports one TCR beta chain. This clonotype was observed a few times. What this receptor recognizes is not known. No base quality values were provided; no much bigger clone lies one nucleotide off. These data belong to a study of identical twins (dated by TCRdb to 2016 to 2017). As for the study more broadly: The study deep-sequenced TCR alpha and beta repertoires from monozygotic twins, unrelated adults of various ages and cord blood to test whether fetal clonotypes persist. To rule out contamination, the twin experiments were replicated at different times with different library preparation protocols.

Preparation of the library involved 5' RACE. Instrument used: Illumina HiSeq 2000. Template switching added a universal primer binding site, and the final cDNA carried a unique molecular identifier that allowed TCR cDNA molecules to be counted accurately. First-strand cDNA for TCR alpha and beta chains was synthesized from specific primers in the conserved constant-segment region. Each cDNA library was double barcoded, with a SMART-Mk sample barcode plus Illumina barcodes, to control for contamination. TruSeq adapter sequences and Illumina sample barcodes were added in two successive PCR steps. Sequencing of the TCR alpha and beta cDNA libraries was done on the Illumina HiSeq platform using custom primers. Turning to the authors' computational methods: MiGEC was used to process raw reads and extract unique molecular identifiers, and MiXCR was used to find CDR3 positions. For each individual, recombination models were inferred using an EM algorithm with the repgenHMM and IGoR tools. The analysis of shared clonotypes was done with the tcR package in R, with sharing normalized by the product of cloneset sizes. Out-of-frame nonproductive sequences were analyzed to study raw recombination free of thymic and clonal selection effects. The public reads were reprocessed in TCRdb via fastp at Q25 and MiXCR, keeping in-frame beta chains. Identical CDR3 proteins give one entry, which carries the most common genes and DNA. V and J calls and clone size were set by TCRdb, not the authors. The sample contains around 550,000 distinct CDR3 sequences, 15% of them found a single time. The ten largest clones take up 0.44% of the sample.

Every donor in the study was a healthy Caucasian. Three pairs of female monozygotic twins, all aged about 18 to 30 years, made up the twin cohort. Positive isolation kits from Invitrogen were used to isolate CD4+ and CD8+ T cell populations. The full study reports these points: Abundant cord blood beta clonotypes had fewer insertions, young adult naive repertoires showed a similar but weaker trend, and memory repertoires showed no such trend. Compared with coincidental sharing between unrelated individuals, out-of-frame TCR alpha sequences shared between twins had an excess of sequences with low generation probability. Zero-insertion analyses could be partly confounded by invariant T cells such as MAIT and iNKT, though diverse VJ usage argued against such confounding for most clonotypes. The excess sharing between twins in beta out-of-frame sequences was weaker because fewer shared sequences reduced the signal-to-noise ratio. Conclusions relied on cross-sectional statistical analysis, since the same donors could not be followed over many years. Out-of-frame TCR alpha sharing in monozygotic twins was systematically underestimated by recombination models, whereas sharing between unrelated individuals was in agreement with the recombination models.

Taken from the germline V gene, the CDR1 and CDR2 loops are SGHRS and YFSETQ. From V the trimming removes 3 bases and from J it removes 4 bases, while the gene matches leave 12 bases of the junction unaccounted for. CDR3 length: 18 amino acids, cysteine to phenylalanine. Only CDR3 DNA remains: 54 bases, in frame from the first base. This same sample was also taken into another study, of yellow fever vaccine responses in identical twins. The second paper further reports: According to the authors, in identical twins the way T cells responded to vaccination appeared partly convergent and partly personalized. In the study, vaccine-responding T cell clones were precisely tracked in identical twins.

The specimen was CD4+ T cells sorted from blood. This TCR derives from a young woman in good health. The chain is assembled from TRBV5-1 and TRBJ2-5, and 13 junctional nucleotides match TRBD2. The sequence in DNA is TGCGCCAGCAGCTCGACACCTACTAGCGGGAGGGCCGGAGAGACCCAGTACTTC. The resulting protein is CASSSTPTSGRAGETQYF.